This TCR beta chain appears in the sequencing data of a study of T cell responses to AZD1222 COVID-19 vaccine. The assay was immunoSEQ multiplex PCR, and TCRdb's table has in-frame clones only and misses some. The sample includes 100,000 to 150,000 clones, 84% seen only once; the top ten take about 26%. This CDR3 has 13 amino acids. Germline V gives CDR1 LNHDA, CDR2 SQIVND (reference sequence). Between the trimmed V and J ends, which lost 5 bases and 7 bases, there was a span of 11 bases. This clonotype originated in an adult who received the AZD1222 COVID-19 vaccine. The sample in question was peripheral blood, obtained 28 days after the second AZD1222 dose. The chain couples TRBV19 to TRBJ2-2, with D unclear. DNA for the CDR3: TGTGCCAGTAGTCCTCAGATGAACGGGGAGCTGTTTTTT. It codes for CASSPQMNGELFF.